The 11 T cell receptor beta chains reported below all come from one sample, sequenced in a study of blood T cell repertoires in COVID-19. TCRdb's copy holds only in-frame clones and misses some; the assay was immunoSEQ multiplex PCR. The repertoire holds hundreds of thousands of clones, about 83% seen once, with 6% to 6.5% in the top ten. Sequencing used PBMCs or T cells enriched from blood (not recorded which). These receptors came from a middle-aged woman who had recovered from COVID-19.

As regards this clone: The junction shows a germline mismatch at one end, possibly a read error. The V gene is TRBV2, the J gene TRBJ2-7; tentatively, D is TRBD2 (6 bases). The CDR3 consists of 13 residues. The germline CDR1 and CDR2 sequences are SNHLY and FYNNEI. CDR3 loop: CARTGTASNEQYF. The CDR3, as DNA: TGTGCCCGAACCGGGACTGCCTCCAACGAGCAGTACTTC.

This clone was picked up one time. Other nucleotide sequences in the sample specify the same CDR3. The genes are TRBV10-1 and TRBJ1-1, with a tentative D call TRBD1 (5 bases). With 0 bases removed from V and 5 bases from J, the gap between germline ends came to 7 bases. The CDR3 spans 13 residues. Germline CDR1 and CDR2: WNHNN and SYGVQD (reference sequence). CDR3 DNA sequence: TGCGCCAGCAGTGAGTCCGGGGGAACTGAAGCTTTCTTT. It is translated as CASSESGGTEAFF.

CDR3 in amino acids: CASSRGQERNNEQFF. CDR3 sequence (DNA): TGCGCCAGCAGCCGGGGACAGGAGAGAAACAATGAGCAGTTCTTC. This sequence joins TRBV4-1 and TRBJ2-1, with 8 bases that match TRBD1. The germline V gene has CDR1 MGHRA and CDR2 YSYEKL. The CDR3 totals 15 residues. J gave up 5 bases and V 4 bases, and 7 bases lay outside the gene matches.

The chain uses TRBV5-4 and TRBJ2-5; 8 positions match TRBD2. This CDR3 has 15 amino acids. J was trimmed by 5 bases and V by 4 bases; bases with no gene match: 10. The germline V gene has CDR1 SGHNT and CDR2 YYREEE (reference sequence). CDR3 DNA sequence: TGTGCCAGCAGCGAAACGCGGGGGGCGGTGGAGACCCAGTACTTC. Residues: CASSETRGAVETQYF.

This clone has just one count. The chain carries TRBV5-6 and TRBJ1-5; D is perhaps TRBD1 (6 bases). Trimming stripped 0 bases from V and 4 bases from J, with 20 bases between. The CDR3 sequence is 18 residues long. Germline loops: CDR1 SGHDT, CDR2 YYEEEE. The CDR3 sequence is CASSLAGGIWTANQPQHF. In nucleotides, the CDR3 is TGTGCCAGCAGCTTGGCCGGCGGCATCTGGACAGCGAATCAGCCCCAGCATTTT.

The chain uses TRBV2 and TRBJ1-2, with D hard to call. The length of the CDR3 is 12 residues. CDR1 and CDR2 (germline): SNHLY, FYNNEI. The V end lost 3 bases, the J end lost 4 bases, and 6 bases lay between the germline ends. The CDR3, as DNA: TGTGCCAGCAGTGACCGGGGCTATGGCTACACCTTC. Amino acids: CASSDRGYGYTF.

This clone was counted between two and nine times. This rearrangement joins TRBV28 to TRBJ1-2; no clear D gene. V was trimmed by 5 bases and J by 7 bases, leaving 17 bases between them. CDR1 and CDR2 (germline): MDHEN, SYDVKM. The CDR3 sequence is 14 residues long. CDR3 sequence: CASSILPLAGGYTF. CDR3 coding DNA: TGTGCCAGCAGTATCCTCCCGTTGGCAGGTGGCTACACCTTC.

The genes are TRBV19 and TRBJ2-1; TRBD2 aligns across 9 bases. In germline, CDR1 is LNHDA, CDR2 SQIVND (reference sequence). CDR3 length equals 17 residues. After removal of 4 bases from V and 0 bases from J, the junction contained 7 bases not matched to a gene. DNA for the CDR3: TGTGCCAGTAGTACCATTAGCGGGAGAGGCTCCTACAATGAGCAGTTCTTC. It encodes CASSTISGRGSYNEQFF.

The rearrangement links TRBV5-5 to TRBJ1-5; 7 bases map to TRBD1. J lost 2 bases, V lost 0 bases, and 8 bases had no gene match. This CDR3 region has 17 residues. CDR1 and CDR2 from the germline V gene are SGHKS and YYEKEE (reference sequence). CDR3 sequence (DNA): TGTGCCAGCAGCTTGGCCCCGTCAGGGGGTGGCAATCAGCCCCAGCATTTT. It is translated as CASSLAPSGGGNQPQHF.

The chain carries TRBV6-2 or TRBV6-3 and TRBJ2-7, with 9 bases fitting TRBD2. The CDR3 is 17 residues long. CDR1 MNHEY and CDR2 SVGEGT come from the germline V gene. Unmatched junction bases numbered 8, after V lost 0 bases and J lost 2 bases. The CDR3 bases are TGTGCCAGCAGTTACTCGAAGGCTAGCGGGGCTCCCTACGAGCAGTACTTC. This gives the protein CASSYSKASGAPYEQYF.

The chain uses TRBV19 and TRBJ1-5, with 8 bases matching TRBD1. The CDR3 has 14 amino acids. CDR1 is LNHDA and CDR2 is SQIVND in the germline V gene (reference sequence). Germline trimming cut 4 bases from V and 5 bases from J; bases unmatched to any gene: 4. CDR3 protein: CASSKDRDDQPQHF. The CDR3 DNA follows: TGTGCCAGTAGTAAGGACAGGGACGATCAGCCCCAGCATTTT.